The rows below give T cell receptor beta chains drawn from one sample of a study of vaccination effects on CD4 cells after COVID-19. Using immunoSEQ multiplex PCR, the repertoire was profiled, and TCRdb retains in-frame clones only, with some absent. The repertoire holds about 79,000 clones, roughly 74% seen once, with 1.5% to 2% in the top ten. Their target antigens are unknown. The specimen was CD4+ T cells from PBMCs cultured with HCoV-229E spike peptides, collected before COVID-19 vaccination. The receptor set was obtained from a human donor who received a COVID-19 vaccine. Each CDR3 is given without its conserved first and last residue.

14 | TRBV6-1 | ASSEVNRGGNQPQH
14 | TRBV4-1 | ASSQEGTGDRKTQY
12 | TRBV18 | ASSPLPDLYGYT
12 | TRBV9 | ASSVATGPYGYT
14 | TRBV21-1 | ASSGTGHRTNYGYT
12 | TRBV19 | ATKRDTAKETQY
12 | TRBV7-3 | ASSPGQGLLEQF
12 | TRBV4-3 | ASSYDRVGTEAF
13 | TRBV5-1 | ASSSLPGLKETQY
11 | TRBV27 | ASSFIAGSEQF
13 | TRBV11-2 | ASSLAPGLGSPLH
12 | TRBV18 | ASSPAGVYNEQF
12 | TRBV5-1 | ASSLSISTETQY
15 | TRBV4-1 | ASSRGTDYYSNQPQH
13 | TRBV5-8 | ASPGGDLMNTEAF
11 | TRBV10-2 | ATSPGLEAGYT
13 | TRBV7-2 | ASSLGPGGTDTQY
13 | TRBV6-5 | ASRKTALDGSPLH
13 | TRBV28 | ASSSTGTGGEKLF
11 | TRBV7-2 | ASSLVAGDIQY
11 | TRBV18 | ASSPDGYTEAF
18 | TRBV4-1 | ASSRRLAGSASPSYNEQF
13 | TRBV5-1 | ASSWDSPGGNEQF
12 | TRBV7-9 | ASSLRGYEDTIY
13 | TRBV3-1/TRBV3-2 | ASSYSARGNTEAF
13 | TRBV3-1/TRBV3-2 | ASSLRDISTDTQY
11 | TRBV29-1 | SVERGIGNTIY
10 | TRBV19 | ASDIPPGELF
11 | TRBV5-8 | ASVHPLNTEAF
14 | TRBV5-8 | ASSRKKTGGDSPLH
14 | TRBV4-1 | ASSQPGGGSTDTQY
13 | TRBV5-1 | ASSARDRDGETQY
10 | TRBV10-1 | ATPGIGQPQH
12 | TRBV5-1 | ASSLGGPGSPLH
15 | TRBV7-8 | ASSPTRKVATNEKLF
12 | TRBV6-6 | ASRSPEGITEAF
14 | TRBV24-1 | ATSDAGQGDNQPQH
12 | TRBV14 | ASMSGGAGETQY
12 | TRBV24-1 | ATSDPGQIYGYT
14 | TRBV12-5 | ASGLVVGQGGQTQY
14 | TRBV5-1 | ASSFDETGAIGELF
14 | TRBV6-2/TRBV6-3 | ASSYSGQGASDTQY